The rows below give T cell receptor beta chains drawn from one sample of a study of CD8 T cells in Susac syndrome. Via MiXCR, TCRdb re-called the immunoSEQ multiplex PCR reads, giving one row per CDR3 protein. The sample shows about 300,000 distinct CDR3 sequences, 85% of them seen only once. The sample taken for sequencing was CD8+ T cells from PBMCs. The receptors derive from a human donor with multiple sclerosis. CDR3s leave out the opening cysteine and the closing phenylalanine or tryptophan. Clone sizes are given selectively: once, few, many, or a class where the clone is expanded.

J gene,clone size,V gene,CDR3 protein
TRBJ1-2,once,TRBV19,ASGLIPDSQINYGYT
TRBJ2-3,-,TRBV5-6,ASSLLAVPAYTQY
TRBJ2-5,once,TRBV7-2,ASSFSIETQY
TRBJ2-6,-,TRBV6-1,ASSHGPSSGANVLT
TRBJ2-3,-,TRBV20-1,SARPGTSGDAQY
TRBJ2-1,-,TRBV19,ASRSGVFDEQF
TRBJ2-3,-,TRBV7-6,ASSSWPNVGLAGSRDTQY
TRBJ1-1,-,TRBV5-1,ASSLALDSGQMTEAF
TRBJ2-6,-,TRBV29-1,RPGGDRLSGANVLT
TRBJ1-2,-,TRBV6-7,ASRTVKANYGYT
TRBJ2-1,-,TRBV5-1,ASSPRSSGINEQF
TRBJ1-6,-,TRBV15,ATSRGGGSSTLH
TRBJ2-3,-,TRBV29-1,SVEDKSTDTQY
TRBJ2-3,-,TRBV5-6,ASSLAGRDSTDTQY
TRBJ2-7,-,TRBV12-3/TRBV12-4,ASRAGGGRYEQY
TRBJ2-2,-,TRBV9,ASADKNTGELF
TRBJ1-5,-,TRBV6-2/TRBV6-3,ASGEDSAYNQPQH
TRBJ2-2,-,TRBV10-3,AIMTGENTGELF